The 17 T cell receptor beta chains below come from one sample, sequenced in a study of beta chain features in type 1 diabetes. Study-wide findings and caveats: Shorter TCRB CDR3s, moderately but significantly so, marked every one of the four CD4+ subsets in Type 1 diabetes patients.

The investigators reverse transcribed all of the isolated RNA, so they sequenced expressed TCRB transcripts. The protocol was immunoSEQ multiplex PCR, while the TCRdb copy is restricted to in-frame clones and leaves out a portion. In the table there are fewer than 350,000 clones, about 15% of which are singletons. Their recognized antigens are unknown. Input material: naive CD4+ T cells from blood. The receptors come from a man aged 18 to 29 with type 1 diabetes.

This clone was counted a few times. This chain connects TRBV18 to TRBJ1-5; D uncertain. Trimming removed 1 base at V and 1 base at J, with 14 bases between. Germline CDR1 is KGHSH and CDR2 is LQKENI. The CDR3 extends over 17 amino acids. CDR3 in amino acids: CASSPRRLGRSNQPQHF. For the CDR3, the DNA is TGTGCCAGCTCACCACGTCGATTGGGCCGAAGCAATCAGCCCCAGCATTTT.

The chain joins TRBV4-2 to TRBJ2-7; TRBD2 matches at 11 bases. Looked up from germline, CDR1 is LGHNA and CDR2 is YNFKEQ. This CDR3 contains 15 residues. Trimming at V came to 1 base and at J to 2 bases, leaving 1 base not matched to a gene. The CDR3 protein is CASSQGLAGTYEQYF. For the CDR3, the DNA is TGTGCCAGCAGCCAAGGACTAGCGGGGACCTACGAGCAGTACTTC.

The rearrangement uses TRBV19 and TRBJ2-4, with TRBD1 identical over 7 bases. V lost 6 bases and J lost 0; bases outside the gene matches: 8. The V gene's germline CDR1 is LNHDA and CDR2 SQIVND (reference sequence). CDR3 size: 16 residues. CDR3 in amino acids: CASRMTGNRAKNIQYF. The CDR3 DNA is TGTGCCAGTAGGATGACAGGGAATAGAGCCAAAAACATTCAGTACTTC.

The rearrangement uses TRBV27 and TRBJ1-2; D ambiguous. V was pared by 3 bases and J by 8 bases, with 10 bases between. This CDR3 is built from 12 residues. The germline gives CDR1 MNHEY, CDR2 SMNVEV (reference sequence). CDR3 region: CASSFRVRGYTF. CDR3 sequence (DNA): TGTGCCAGCAGTTTTCGGGTTAGGGGCTACACCTTC.

This clone was seen only a few times. The rearrangement joins TRBV7-9 to TRBJ1-2, with 7 bases aligning to TRBD1. Germline assignment: CDR1 SEHNR and CDR2 FQNEAQ (reference sequence). V lost 1 base to trimming and J lost 3 bases; unmatched junction nucleotides: 5. The CDR3 is made up of 15 amino acids. This CDR3 reads CASSLGRTGDYGYTF. In nucleotides, the CDR3 is TGTGCCAGCAGCTTAGGGCGGACAGGAGACTATGGCTACACCTTC.

The rearrangement uses TRBV30 and TRBJ1-2; D perhaps matches TRBD1 (6 bases). The V end was cut by 5 bases, the J end by 4 bases, with 23 bases between. This CDR3 spans 16 amino acids. CDR1 is GTSNPN, CDR2 SVGIG, per germline (reference sequence). CDR3 residues: CAWDRSSGGRIYGYTF. Written as DNA, the CDR3 is TGTGCCTGGGACAGATCATCGGGGGGGCGCATCTATGGCTACACCTTC. Using reference TRBV30 and TRBJ1-2 for the parts outside the CDR3, the full variable domain is SQTIHQWPATLVQPVGSPLSLECTVEGTSNPNLYWYRQAAGRGLQLLFYSVGIGQISSEVPQNLSASRPQDRQFILSSKKLLLSDSGFYLCAWDRSSGGRIYGYTFGSGTRLTVV.

This clone was found a few times. This chain links TRBV7-9 with TRBJ1-1, with 7 bases matching TRBD1. This CDR3 contains 18 residues. CDR1 SEHNR and CDR2 FQNEAQ come from the germline V gene (reference sequence). The V gene end was trimmed by 5 bases and the J gene end by 0 bases; junction bases not matched to a gene: 15. The CDR3 protein is CASSRNSRTGVMNTEAFF. As DNA, the CDR3 is TGTGCCAGCAGCCGAAACTCTCGGACAGGAGTCATGAACACTGAAGCTTTCTTT.

This clone was seen only a few times. The chain joins TRBV6-4 to TRBJ2-2; D is unresolved. The CDR3 extends over 14 amino acids. Germline values: CDR1 MRHNA, CDR2 SNTAGT. The germline V and J ends were trimmed by 3 bases and 3 bases, with 8 bases remaining between them. Here the CDR3 reads CASSDWPYTGELFF. As DNA, the CDR3 is TGTGCCAGCAGTGATTGGCCATACACCGGGGAGCTGTTTTTT.

The genes are TRBV2 and TRBJ2-1; TRBD2 aligns across 7 bases. Germline CDR1 reads SNHLY; CDR2 reads FYNNEI. The CDR3 spans 13 residues. V gave up 5 bases and J gave up 4 bases; unmatched junction bases: 2. Written as DNA, the CDR3 is TGTGCCAGCAGTACTAGCGATTACAATGAGCAGTTCTTC. Its translation: CASSTSDYNEQFF.

This sequence joins TRBV5-1 and TRBJ2-3, with 10 nucleotides matching TRBD1. V shed 3 bases and J 2 bases; nucleotides not matched to a gene: 3. Looked up from germline, CDR1 is SGHRS and CDR2 is YFSETQ. The CDR3 consists of 15 residues. In DNA form, the CDR3 reads TGCGCCAGCAGCTGGGGACAGGGGATCACAGATACGCAGTATTTT. This translates into CASSWGQGITDTQYF.

The CDR3 sequence is CASSLGRDYGYTF. CDR3 bases: TGCGCCAGCAGCTTGGGACGGGACTATGGCTACACCTTC. This sequence joins TRBV5-1 and TRBJ1-2; D unclear. This CDR3 has 13 residues. V lost 0 bases to trimming and J lost 3 bases, with 6 bases between them. Germline CDR1 SGHRS, CDR2 YFSETQ.

The chain employs TRBV7-9 and TRBJ2-1; TRBD2 aligns across 11 bases. Germline loops: CDR1 SEHNR, CDR2 FQNEAQ (reference sequence). This CDR3 contains 16 residues. The trim removed 4 bases at V and 0 bases at J, leaving 2 bases unmatched. For the CDR3, the DNA is TGTGCCAGCAGCTCCGGGACTAGCGGCTCCTACAATGAGCAGTTCTTC. It specifies CASSSGTSGSYNEQFF.

Only a few counts were recorded for this clone. V usage is TRBV4-2 and J usage is TRBJ2-1; 8 nucleotides align to TRBD2. V dropped 4 bases and J dropped 0; count of bases not matched to a gene: 5. Germline CDR1 LGHNA, CDR2 YNFKEQ. CDR3 length: 16 residues. CDR3 loop: CASSPTSGSSYNEQFF. The DNA of the CDR3 is TGTGCCAGCAGCCCCACTAGCGGAAGCTCCTACAATGAGCAGTTCTTC.

The chain carries TRBV6-5 and TRBJ1-4; D might be TRBD1 (5 bases). CDR3 length: 13 amino acids. V lost 4 bases, J lost 7 bases, and 10 bases lay in between. Per the germline V gene, CDR1 is MNHEY and CDR2 is SVGAGI. The chain's CDR3 is CASSSGRGEKLFF. The DNA of the CDR3 is TGTGCCAGCAGTTCAGGGAGGGGTGAAAAACTGTTTTTT.

J is TRBJ2-7 and V is TRBV19; 9 nucleotides agree with TRBD1. CDR1 is LNHDA, CDR2 SQIVND, per germline (reference sequence). The CDR3 runs 14 residues. The V gene end was trimmed by 3 bases and the J gene end by 3 bases; junction bases not matched to a gene: 3. The CDR3 bases are TGTGCCAGTAGTATCGGGGACAGGGTCTACGAGCAGTACTTC. Translation: CASSIGDRVYEQYF.

The rearrangement uses TRBV10-3 and TRBJ2-5, with D possibly TRBD2 on 5 matching bases. This CDR3 region has 13 residues. Germline CDR1 and CDR2: ENHRY and SYGVKD. Trimming took 8 bases from V and 5 from J, leaving 15 bases between them. CDR3 region: CAIGGLPSETQYF. For the CDR3, the DNA is TGTGCCATCGGAGGTCTCCCTTCTGAGACCCAGTACTTC.

This sequence joins TRBV9 and TRBJ2-6; 8 bases match TRBD1. Losses at the gene ends were 4 bases for V and 0 bases for J; bases not matched to a gene: 6. Germline CDR1 reads SGDLS; CDR2 reads YYNGEE. This CDR3 is built from 17 residues. The CDR3 sequence: CASSPGQGISGANVLTF. In DNA form, the CDR3 reads TGTGCCAGCAGCCCCGGACAGGGAATCTCTGGGGCCAACGTCCTGACTTTC.